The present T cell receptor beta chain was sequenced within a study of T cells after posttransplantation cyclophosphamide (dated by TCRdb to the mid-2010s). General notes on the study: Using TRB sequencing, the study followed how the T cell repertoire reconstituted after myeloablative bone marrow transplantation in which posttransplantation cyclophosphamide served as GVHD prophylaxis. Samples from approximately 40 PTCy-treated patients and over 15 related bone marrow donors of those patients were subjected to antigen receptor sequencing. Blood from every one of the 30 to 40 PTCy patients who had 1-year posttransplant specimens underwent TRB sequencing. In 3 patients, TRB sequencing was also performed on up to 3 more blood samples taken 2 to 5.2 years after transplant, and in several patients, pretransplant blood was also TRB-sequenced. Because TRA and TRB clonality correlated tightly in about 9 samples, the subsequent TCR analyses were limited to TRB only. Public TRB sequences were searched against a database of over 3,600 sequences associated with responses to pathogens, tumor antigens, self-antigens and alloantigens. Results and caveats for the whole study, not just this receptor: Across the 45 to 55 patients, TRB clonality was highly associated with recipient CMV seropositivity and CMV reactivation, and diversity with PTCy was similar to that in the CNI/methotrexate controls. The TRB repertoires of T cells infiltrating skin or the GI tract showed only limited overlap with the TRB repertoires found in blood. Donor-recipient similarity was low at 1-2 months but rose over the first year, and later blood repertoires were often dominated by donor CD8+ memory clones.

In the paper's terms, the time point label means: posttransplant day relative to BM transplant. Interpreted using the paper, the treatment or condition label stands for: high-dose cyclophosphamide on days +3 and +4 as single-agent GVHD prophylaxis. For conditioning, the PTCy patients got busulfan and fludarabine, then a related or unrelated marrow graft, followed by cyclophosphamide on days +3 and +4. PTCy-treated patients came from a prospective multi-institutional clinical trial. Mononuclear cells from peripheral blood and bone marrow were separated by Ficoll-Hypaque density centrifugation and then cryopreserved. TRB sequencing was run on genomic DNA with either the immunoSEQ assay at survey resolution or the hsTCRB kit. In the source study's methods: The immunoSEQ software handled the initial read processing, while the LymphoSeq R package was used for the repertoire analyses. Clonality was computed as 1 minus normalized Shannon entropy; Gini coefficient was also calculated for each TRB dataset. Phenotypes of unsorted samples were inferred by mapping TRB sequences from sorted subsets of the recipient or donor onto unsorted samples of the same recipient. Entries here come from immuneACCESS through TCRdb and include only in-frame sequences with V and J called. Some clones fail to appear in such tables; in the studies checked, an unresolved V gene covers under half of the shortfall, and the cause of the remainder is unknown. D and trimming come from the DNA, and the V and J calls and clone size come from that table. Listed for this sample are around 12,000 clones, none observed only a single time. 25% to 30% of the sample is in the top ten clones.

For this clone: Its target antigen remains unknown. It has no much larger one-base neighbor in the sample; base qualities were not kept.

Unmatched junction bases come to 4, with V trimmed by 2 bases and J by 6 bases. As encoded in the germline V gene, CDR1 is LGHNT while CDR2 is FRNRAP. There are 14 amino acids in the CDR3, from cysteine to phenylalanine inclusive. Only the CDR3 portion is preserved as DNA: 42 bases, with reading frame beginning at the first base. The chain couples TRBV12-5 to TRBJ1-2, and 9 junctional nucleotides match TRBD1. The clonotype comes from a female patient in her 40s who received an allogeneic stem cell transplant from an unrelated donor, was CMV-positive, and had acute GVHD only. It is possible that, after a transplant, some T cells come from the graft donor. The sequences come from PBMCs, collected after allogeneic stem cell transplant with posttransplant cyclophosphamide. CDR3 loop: CASGLWDRDNGYTF. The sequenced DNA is TGTGCTAGTGGTTTGTGGGACAGGGATAATGGCTACACCTTC.